A selection of T cell receptor beta chains follows, all from one sample in a study of cytomegalovirus exposure and HLA in healthy donors. The data were produced by immunoSEQ multiplex PCR, yet TCRdb's version contains in-frame clones alone and is incomplete. The data show 95,000 to 100,000 clones, approximately 83% seen once. Sequencing used PBMCs. Receptors were obtained from a female donor in good health and CMV-seropositive. CDR3s leave out the opening cysteine and the closing phenylalanine or tryptophan. D genes are given only for firm matches. A clone size is listed for some rows: how often the clone was seen (once, few, many), or a class if it is expanded.

j_call v_call clone_size d_call cdr3_aa
TRBJ2-3 TRBV5-1 . TRBD1 ASSLAGTASADTQY
TRBJ2-5 TRBV6-5 . . ASRAVRGQTQY
TRBJ1-1 TRBV9 few . ASSANGRDTEAF
TRBJ2-7 TRBV7-9 . . ASSLAPQGLYEQY
TRBJ1-2 TRBV5-6 . . ASSLITAGVNYGYT
TRBJ2-3 TRBV7-9 . TRBD2 ASSGPRGTSQRGADTQY
TRBJ1-1 TRBV7-3 once . ASSLWGTENTEAF
TRBJ2-1 TRBV19 . TRBD2 ASSFARGGYSYNEQF
TRBJ1-1 TRBV2 . . ASSERLADRSNTEAF
TRBJ1-5 TRBV19 . . ASSMVRDTNQPQH
TRBJ2-1 TRBV2 . TRBD2 ASRAGGIYNEQF
TRBJ2-2 TRBV5-1 once . ASAGFTGELF
TRBJ1-1 TRBV5-1 . . ASSFGLRDTEAF
TRBJ2-1 TRBV6-5 . TRBD2 ASSPGLAGTGEQF
TRBJ2-7 TRBV2 few TRBD2 ASTGGGAYEQY
TRBJ2-3 TRBV4-1 few . ASSQGAADTQY
TRBJ1-1 TRBV4-1 . . ASSQRKGAPNTEAF
TRBJ1-6 TRBV28 . TRBD1 ASGTGESPLH
TRBJ1-1 TRBV7-2 . . ASSAGVGQAF
TRBJ2-3 TRBV7-6 . . ASSSLGRADTQY
TRBJ1-1 TRBV4-2 . TRBD1 ASSQEAGGAGTEAF
TRBJ2-1 TRBV9 . TRBD2 ASSVGLAGISYNEQF